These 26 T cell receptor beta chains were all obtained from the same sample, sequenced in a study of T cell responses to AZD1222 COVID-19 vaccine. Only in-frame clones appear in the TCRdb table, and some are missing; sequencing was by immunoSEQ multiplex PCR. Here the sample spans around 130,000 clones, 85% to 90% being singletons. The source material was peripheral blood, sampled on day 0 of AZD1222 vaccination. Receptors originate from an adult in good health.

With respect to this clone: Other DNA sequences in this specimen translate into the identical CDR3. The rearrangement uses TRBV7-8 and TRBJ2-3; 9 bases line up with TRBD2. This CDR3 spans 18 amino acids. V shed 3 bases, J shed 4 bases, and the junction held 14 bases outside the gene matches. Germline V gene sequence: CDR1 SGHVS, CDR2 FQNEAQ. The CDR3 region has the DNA TGTGCCAGCAGCTTCGGGTTACTCGCGGGGGGGAGGGCAGATACGCAGTATTTT. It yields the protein CASSFGLLAGGRADTQYF.

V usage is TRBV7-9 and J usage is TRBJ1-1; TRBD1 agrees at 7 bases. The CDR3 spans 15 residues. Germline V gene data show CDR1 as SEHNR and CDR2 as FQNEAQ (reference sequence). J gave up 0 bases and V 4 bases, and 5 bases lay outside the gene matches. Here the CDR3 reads CASSSLTGLNTEAFF. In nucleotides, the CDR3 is TGTGCCAGCAGCTCTTTGACAGGGCTGAACACTGAAGCTTTCTTT.

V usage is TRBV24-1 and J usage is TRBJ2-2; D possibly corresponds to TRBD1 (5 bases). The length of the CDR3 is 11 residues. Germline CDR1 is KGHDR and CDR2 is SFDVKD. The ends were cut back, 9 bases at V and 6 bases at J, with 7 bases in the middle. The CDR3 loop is CATARAGELFF. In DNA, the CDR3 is TGTGCCACCGCCAGGGCCGGGGAGCTGTTTTTT.

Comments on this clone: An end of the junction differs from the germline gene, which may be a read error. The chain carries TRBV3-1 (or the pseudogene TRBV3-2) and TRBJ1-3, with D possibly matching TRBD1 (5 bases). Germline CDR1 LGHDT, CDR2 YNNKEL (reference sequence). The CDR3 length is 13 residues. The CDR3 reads CASSQDRRGASYF. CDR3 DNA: TGTGCCAGCAGCCAAGATAGAAGGGGCGCCTCCTACTTT.

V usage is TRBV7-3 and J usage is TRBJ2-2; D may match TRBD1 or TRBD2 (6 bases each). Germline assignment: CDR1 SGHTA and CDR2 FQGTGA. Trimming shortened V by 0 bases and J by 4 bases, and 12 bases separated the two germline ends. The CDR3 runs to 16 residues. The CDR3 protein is CASSLTGGFSTGELFF. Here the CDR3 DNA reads TGTGCCAGCAGCTTAACCGGGGGCTTTAGCACCGGGGAGCTGTTTTTT.

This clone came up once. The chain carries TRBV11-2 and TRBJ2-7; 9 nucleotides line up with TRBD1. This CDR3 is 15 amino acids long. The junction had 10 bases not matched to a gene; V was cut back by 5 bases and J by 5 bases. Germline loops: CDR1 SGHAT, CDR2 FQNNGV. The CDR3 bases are TGTGCCAGCAGCCCTCTTCGGACAGGGGAGGACGAGCAGTACTTC. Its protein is CASSPLRTGEDEQYF.

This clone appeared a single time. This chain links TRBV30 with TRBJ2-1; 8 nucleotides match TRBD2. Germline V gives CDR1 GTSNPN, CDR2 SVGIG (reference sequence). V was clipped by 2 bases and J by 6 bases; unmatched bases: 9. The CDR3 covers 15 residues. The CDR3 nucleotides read TGTGCCTGGAGTACGGGAGGGTCCTTTCTCAATGAGCAGTTCTTC. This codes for CAWSTGGSFLNEQFF.

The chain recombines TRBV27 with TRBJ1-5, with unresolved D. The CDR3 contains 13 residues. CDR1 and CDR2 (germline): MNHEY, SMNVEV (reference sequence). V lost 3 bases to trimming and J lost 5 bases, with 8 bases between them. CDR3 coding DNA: TGTGCCAGCAGTTTTAAATCGGATCAGCCCCAGCATTTT. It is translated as CASSFKSDQPQHF.

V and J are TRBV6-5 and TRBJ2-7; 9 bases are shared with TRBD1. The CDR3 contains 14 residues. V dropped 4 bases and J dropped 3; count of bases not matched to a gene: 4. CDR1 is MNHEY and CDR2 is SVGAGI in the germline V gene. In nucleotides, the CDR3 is TGTGCCAGCAGTTCTACAGGGGGCGGCTACGAGCAGTACTTC. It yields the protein CASSSTGGGYEQYF.

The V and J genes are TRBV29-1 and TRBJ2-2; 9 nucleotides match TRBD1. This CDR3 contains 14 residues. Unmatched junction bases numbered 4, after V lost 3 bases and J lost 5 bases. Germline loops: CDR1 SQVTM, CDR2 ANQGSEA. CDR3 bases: TGCAGCGTTGAGACAGGGGGTTTTACCGGGGAGCTGTTTTTT. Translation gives CSVETGGFTGELFF.

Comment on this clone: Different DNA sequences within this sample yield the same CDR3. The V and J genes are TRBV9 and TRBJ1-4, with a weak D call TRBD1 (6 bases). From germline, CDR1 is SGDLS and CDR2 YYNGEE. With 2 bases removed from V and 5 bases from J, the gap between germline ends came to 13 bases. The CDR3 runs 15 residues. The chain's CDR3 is CASSVTGQGNEKLFF. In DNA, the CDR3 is TGTGCCAGCAGCGTCACGGGACAAGGAAATGAAAAACTGTTTTTT.

The CDR3 DNA sequence: TGCAGCGTCCAAGGGACTAGCGGTTCCACAGATACGCAGTATTTT. It yields the protein CSVQGTSGSTDTQYF. V is TRBV29-1 and J is TRBJ2-3; 11 nucleotides agree with TRBD2. Germline lookup yields CDR1 SQVTM and CDR2 ANQGSEA. Losses at the gene ends were 6 bases for V and 2 bases for J; bases not matched to a gene: 7. The CDR3 extends over 15 amino acids.

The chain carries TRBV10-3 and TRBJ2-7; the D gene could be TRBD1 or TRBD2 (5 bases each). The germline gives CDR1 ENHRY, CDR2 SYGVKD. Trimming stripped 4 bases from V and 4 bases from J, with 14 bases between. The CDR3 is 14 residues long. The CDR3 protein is CAISAPGRNYEQYF. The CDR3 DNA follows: TGTGCCATCAGTGCACCGGGACGGAATTACGAGCAGTACTTC.

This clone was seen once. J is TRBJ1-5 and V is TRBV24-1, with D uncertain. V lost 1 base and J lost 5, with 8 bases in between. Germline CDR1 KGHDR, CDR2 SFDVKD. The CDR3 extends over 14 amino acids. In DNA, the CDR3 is TGTGCCACCAGTGATTTTAGAACGGATCAGCCCCAGCATTTT. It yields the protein CATSDFRTDQPQHF.

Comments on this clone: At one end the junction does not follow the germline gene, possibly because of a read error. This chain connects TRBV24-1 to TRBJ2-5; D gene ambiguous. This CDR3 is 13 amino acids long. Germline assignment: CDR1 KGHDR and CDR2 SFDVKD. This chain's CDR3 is CATSALGAETQYF. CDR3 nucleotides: TGTGCCACCAGTGCTTTGGGTGCAGAGACCCAGTACTTC.

The CDR3: CASSLFLTRLDTGELFF. DNA for the CDR3: TGTGCCAGCAGTTTATTCCTGACTAGATTGGACACCGGGGAGCTGTTTTTT. The V call is TRBV28, the J call TRBJ2-2; possibly TRBD2 for D (6 bases). V dropped 1 base and J dropped 3 bases, with 15 bases sitting between them. The CDR3 is made up of 17 amino acids. CDR1 MDHEN and CDR2 SYDVKM come from the germline V gene.

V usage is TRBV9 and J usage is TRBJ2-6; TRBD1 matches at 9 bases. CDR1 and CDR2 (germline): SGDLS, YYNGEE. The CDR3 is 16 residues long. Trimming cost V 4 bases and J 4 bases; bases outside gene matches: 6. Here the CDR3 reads CASSKQGARGANVLTF. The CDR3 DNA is TGTGCCAGCAGCAAACAGGGGGCGCGCGGGGCCAACGTCCTGACTTTC.

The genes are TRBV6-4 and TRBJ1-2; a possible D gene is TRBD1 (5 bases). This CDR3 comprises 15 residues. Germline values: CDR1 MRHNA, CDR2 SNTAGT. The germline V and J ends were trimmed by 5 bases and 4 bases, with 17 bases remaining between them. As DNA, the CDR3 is TGTGCCAGCAGTCCGTTTGGGGGGACGAGCTATGGCTACACCTTC. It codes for CASSPFGGTSYGYTF.

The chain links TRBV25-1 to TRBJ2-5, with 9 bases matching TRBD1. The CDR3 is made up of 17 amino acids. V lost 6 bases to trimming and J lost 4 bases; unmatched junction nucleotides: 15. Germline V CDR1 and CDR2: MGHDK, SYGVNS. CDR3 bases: TGTGCCAGCAGCCCCCCGGCTGGGACAGGGAGGGGAGAGACCCAGTACTTC. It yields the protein CASSPPAGTGRGETQYF. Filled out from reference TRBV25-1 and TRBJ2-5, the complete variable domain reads EADIYQTPRYLVIGTGKKITLECSQTMGHDKMYWYQQDPGMELHLIHYSYGVNSTEKGDLSSESTVSRIRTEHFPLTLESARPSHTSQYLCASSPPAGTGRGETQYFGPGTRLLVL.

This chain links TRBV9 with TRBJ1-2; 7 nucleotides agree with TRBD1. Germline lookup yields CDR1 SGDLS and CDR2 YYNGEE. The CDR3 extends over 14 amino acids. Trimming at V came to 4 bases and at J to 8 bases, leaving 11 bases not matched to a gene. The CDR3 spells CASSLRQGSVGYTF. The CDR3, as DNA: TGTGCCAGCAGCTTGAGACAGGGATCGGTAGGCTACACCTTC.

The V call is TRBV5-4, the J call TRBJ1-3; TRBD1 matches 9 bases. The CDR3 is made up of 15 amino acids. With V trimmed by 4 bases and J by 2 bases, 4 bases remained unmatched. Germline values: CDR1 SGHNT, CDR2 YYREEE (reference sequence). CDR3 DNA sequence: TGTGCCAGCAGCCCGGGACAGGGCGCTGGAAACACCATATATTTT. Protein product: CASSPGQGAGNTIYF.

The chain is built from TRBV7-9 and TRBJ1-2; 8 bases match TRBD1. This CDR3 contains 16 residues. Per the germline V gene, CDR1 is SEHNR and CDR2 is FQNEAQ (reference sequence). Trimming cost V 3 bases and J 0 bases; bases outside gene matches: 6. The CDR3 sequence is CASSLDRAPANYGYTF. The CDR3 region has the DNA TGTGCCAGCAGCTTGGACAGGGCCCCCGCTAACTATGGCTACACCTTC.

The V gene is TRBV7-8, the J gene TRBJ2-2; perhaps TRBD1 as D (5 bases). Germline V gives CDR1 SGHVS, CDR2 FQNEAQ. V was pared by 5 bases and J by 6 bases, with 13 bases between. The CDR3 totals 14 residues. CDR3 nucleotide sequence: TGTGCCAGCAGCCCCACGGCAGGGTCCGGGGAGCTGTTTTTT. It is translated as CASSPTAGSGELFF. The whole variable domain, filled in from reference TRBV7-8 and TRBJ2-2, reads GAGVSQSPRYKVAKRGQDVALRCDPISGHVSLFWYQQALGQGPEFLTYFQNEAQLDKSGLPSDRFFAERPEGSVSTLKIQRTQQEDSAVYLCASSPTAGSGELFFGEGSRLTVL.

In DNA form, the CDR3 reads TGTGCCAGCAGACGGCCAGGCGATAGGGGCACTGAAGCTTTCTTT. This sequence encodes CASRRPGDRGTEAFF. This chain joins TRBV2 and TRBJ1-1, with a possible D match to TRBD1 (5 bases). The CDR3 length is 15 residues. V lost 6 bases and J 4 bases, leaving 18 bases between the germline ends. Germline-derived CDR1 and CDR2 are SNHLY and FYNNEI.

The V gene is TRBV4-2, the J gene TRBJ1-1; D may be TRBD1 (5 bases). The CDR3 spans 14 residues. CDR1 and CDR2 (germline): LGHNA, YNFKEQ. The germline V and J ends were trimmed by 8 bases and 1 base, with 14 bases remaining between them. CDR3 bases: TGTGCCAGCGGGTGGGTGGGGCAGAACACTGAAGCTTTCTTT. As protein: CASGWVGQNTEAFF.

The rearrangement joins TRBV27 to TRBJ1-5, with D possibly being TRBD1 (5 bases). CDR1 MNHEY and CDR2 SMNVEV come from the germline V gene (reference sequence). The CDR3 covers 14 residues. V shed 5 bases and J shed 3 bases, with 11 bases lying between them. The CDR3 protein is CASSRQGSNQPQHF. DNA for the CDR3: TGTGCCAGCAGTCGCCAGGGCTCCAATCAGCCCCAGCATTTT.